This T cell receptor beta chain was captured by sequencing in a study of patients and donors after allogeneic stem cell transplantation. The CDR3 loop spans 13 amino acids. V dropped 6 bases and J dropped 1 base, with 10 bases sitting between them. Germline V gene lookup returns CDR1 SGDLS and CDR2 YYNGEE. MiXCR, applied by TCRdb to the RT-PCR reads, yields one record per CDR3 protein. This repertoire shows 900,000 to 1,000,000 distinct CDR3 sequences, 15% to 20% found once; its top ten account for around 5.5%. The TCR comes from a human donor who was either an allogeneic HSCT recipient or a stem cell or donor lymphocyte infusion donor (not recorded which). It is not recorded whose cells these are; they may come from a transplant donor. The sample comprised blood, either unsorted or a sorted T cell fraction (not recorded which). The chain couples TRBV9 to TRBJ1-2; TRBD1 is a possible D gene (5 bases). In DNA, the CDR3 is TGTGCCAGCACCAACCAGGGTAACTATGGCTACACCTTC. This translates into CASTNQGNYGYTF. Full variable domain (missing parts from reference TRBV9 and TRBJ1-2): DSGVTQTPKHLITATGQRVTLRCSPRSGDLSVYWYQQSLDQGLQFLIQYYNGEERAKGNILERFSAQQFPDLHSELNLSSLELGDSALYFCASTNQGNYGYTFGSGTRLTVV.